Detailed here is one T cell receptor (beta chain). Germline V gives CDR1 SGHNT, CDR2 YENEEA. The CDR3 has 14 amino acids. Trimming pared 6 bases from V and 4 bases from J, leaving 15 bases between. This sample is part of a study of blood T cell repertoires in COVID-19. Looking at the study overall: Acute and convalescent COVID-19 specimens originated in the United States, Italy and Spain.

TCRdb keeps only in-frame clones here, not all; method: immunoSEQ multiplex PCR. The sample holds some 180,000 clones; more than 70% are singletons and the top ten take about 6.3%. Assignment of participants to cohorts was predicated upon participant-reported clinical history. In Cohort 3, a recovered donor had either two negative PCRs, clearance, or symptom resolution. Sequencing was performed on PBMCs or T cells enriched from blood (not recorded which). This rearrangement joins TRBV11-3 to TRBJ2-5, with D uncertain. The TCR originated in a middle-aged man who had recovered from COVID-19. CDR3 amino acids: CASSPSGSRETQYF. DNA for the CDR3: TGTGCCAGCAGTCCTAGTGGGTCCAGAGAGACCCAGTACTTC.